The table lists the clone carrying this T cell receptor (beta chain) with many counts. These data belong to a study of blood T cells in healthy people across ages. Germline assignment: CDR1 SGDLS and CDR2 YYNGEE. The CDR3 consists of 11 residues. V lost 0 bases and J lost 5, with 1 base in between. Next came a second PCR, run for about 7 to 12 cycles, which used a sample-barcoded 5' primer along with a J-beta primer mix. TCRdb independently ran MiXCR on the 5' RACE reads; one entry per CDR3 protein. The sample lists approximately 760,000 distinct CDR3 sequences, roughly 25% seen once, with 9.4% in the top ten. These records were also assigned to another study, of T cells of mothers and their children.

Sequencing input: blood. J is TRBJ2-3 and V is TRBV9, with D uncertain. The clonotype comes from a boy between 5 and 17 years old in good health. For the CDR3, the DNA is TGTGCCAGCAGCGTAGGAGATACGCAGTATTTT. It is translated as CASSVGDTQYF.